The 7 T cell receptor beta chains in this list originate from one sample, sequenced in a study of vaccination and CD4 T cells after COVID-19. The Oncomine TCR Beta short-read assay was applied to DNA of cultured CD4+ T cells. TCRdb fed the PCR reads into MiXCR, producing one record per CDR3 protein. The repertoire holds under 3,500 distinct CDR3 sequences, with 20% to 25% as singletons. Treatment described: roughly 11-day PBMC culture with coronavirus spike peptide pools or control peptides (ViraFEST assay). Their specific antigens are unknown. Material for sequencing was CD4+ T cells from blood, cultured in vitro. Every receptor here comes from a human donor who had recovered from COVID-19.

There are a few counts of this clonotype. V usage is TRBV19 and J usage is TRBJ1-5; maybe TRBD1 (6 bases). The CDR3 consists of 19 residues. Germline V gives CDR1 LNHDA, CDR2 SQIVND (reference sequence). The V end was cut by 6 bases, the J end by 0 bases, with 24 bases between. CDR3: CASRNRKQGGGYSNQPQHF. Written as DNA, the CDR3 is TGTGCCAGTAGGAATCGCAAACAAGGGGGGGGATATAGCAATCAGCCCCAGCATTTT.

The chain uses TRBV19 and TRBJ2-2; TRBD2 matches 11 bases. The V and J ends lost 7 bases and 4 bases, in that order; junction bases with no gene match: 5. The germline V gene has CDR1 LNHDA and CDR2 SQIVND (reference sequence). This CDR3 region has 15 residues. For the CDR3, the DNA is TGTGCCAGTACACTTGGGACTAGCGGCACCGGGGAGCTGTTTTTT. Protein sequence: CASTLGTSGTGELFF.

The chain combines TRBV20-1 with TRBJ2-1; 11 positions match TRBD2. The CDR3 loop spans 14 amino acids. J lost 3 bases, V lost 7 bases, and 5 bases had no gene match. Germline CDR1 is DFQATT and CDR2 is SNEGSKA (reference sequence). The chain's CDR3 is CSGTSGLRYNEQFF. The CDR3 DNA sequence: TGCAGTGGGACTAGCGGGCTCCGCTACAATGAGCAGTTCTTC.

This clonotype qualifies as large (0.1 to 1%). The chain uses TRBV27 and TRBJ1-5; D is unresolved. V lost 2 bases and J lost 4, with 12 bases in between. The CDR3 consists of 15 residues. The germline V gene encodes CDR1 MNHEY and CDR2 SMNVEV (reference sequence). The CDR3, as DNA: TGTGCCAGCAGTTTAATCCCGGGATTTAATCAGCCCCAGCATTTT. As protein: CASSLIPGFNQPQHF.

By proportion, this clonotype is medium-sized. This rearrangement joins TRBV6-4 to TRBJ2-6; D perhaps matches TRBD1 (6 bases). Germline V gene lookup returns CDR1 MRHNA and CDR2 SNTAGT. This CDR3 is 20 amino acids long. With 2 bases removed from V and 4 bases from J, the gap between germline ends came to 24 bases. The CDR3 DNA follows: TGTGCCAGCAGTGACCCTAAGTTTTTGGGGGCGCTGAGGGGGGCCAACGTCCTGACTTTC. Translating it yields CASSDPKFLGALRGANVLTF.

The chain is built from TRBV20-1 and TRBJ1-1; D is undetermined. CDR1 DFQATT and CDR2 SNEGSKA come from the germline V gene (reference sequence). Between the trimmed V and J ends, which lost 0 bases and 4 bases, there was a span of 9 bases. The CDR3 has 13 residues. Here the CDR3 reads CSAREGIGTEAFF. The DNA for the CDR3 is TGCAGTGCTAGAGAGGGGATCGGCACTGAAGCTTTCTTT.

Here the CDR3 reads CASRLGGGVGGNTIYF. CDR3 sequence (DNA): TGTGCCAGCAGACTGGGGGGGGGGGTTGGAGGAAACACCATATATTTT. The chain carries TRBV6-1 and TRBJ1-3, with D possibly TRBD1 on 5 matching bases. There are 16 residues in the CDR3. V was pared by 6 bases and J by 4 bases, with 19 bases between. Germline V gene data show CDR1 as MNHNS and CDR2 as SASEGT.